Given below is one T cell receptor (beta chain) in context. Its antigen is still unknown. There are 15 residues in the CDR3. V was trimmed by 5 bases and J by 8 bases, leaving 16 bases between them. The Oncomine TCR Beta short-read assay sequenced DNA from cultured CD4+ T cells. In this case, cultured CD4+ T cells provided the extracted genomic DNA. TCRdb reprocessed the PCR reads with MiXCR, giving one entry per CDR3 protein. Of 25,000 or so distinct CDR3 sequences detected, 58% appear once; the ten largest clones hold roughly 2.8%. These data belong to a study of vaccination and CD4 T cells after COVID-19. For the study at large: Overlapping spike peptides from SARS-CoV-2, HCoV-NL63, HCoV-OC43 and HCoV-229E served to stimulate the cells.

Treatment given: approximately 10-day PBMC culture with coronavirus spike peptide pools or control peptides (ViraFEST assay). The ViraFEST method relied on peptide pools to expand antigen-specific T cells, followed by TCR sequencing. The sequence came from a human donor who had recovered from COVID-19. The genes are TRBV12-3 or TRBV12-4 and TRBJ1-6; D uncertain. Sequencing was performed on CD4+ T cells from blood, cultured in vitro. CDR3 DNA: TGTGCCAGCAGTCGTGAGGGCAGTGGGGATTCACCCCTCCACTTT. Amino acids: CASSREGSGDSPLHF.